This entry features one TCR beta chain sequence. This entry comes from a study of blood T cell repertoires in COVID-19. CDR1 and CDR2 from the germline V gene are SGHRS and YFSETQ. Trimming took 0 bases from V and 1 from J; bases not matched to a gene: 8. The CDR3 covers 17 residues. Only in-frame clones appear in the TCRdb table, and some are missing; sequencing was by immunoSEQ multiplex PCR. This sample has 150,000 to 200,000 clones, with around 83% found just once. The sample consisted of peripheral blood. The chain is built from TRBV5-1 and TRBJ2-7; 9 positions match TRBD1. The source is an elderly woman in a cohort sampled during active or convalescent COVID-19. CDR3: CASSLAPLTGGSYEQYV. CDR3 bases: TGCGCCAGCAGCTTGGCCCCCCTGACAGGGGGGTCCTACGAGCAGTACGTC.